This TCR beta chain was sequenced for a study of cytomegalovirus exposure and HLA in healthy donors. It was with 60 Vbeta and 13 Jbeta primers that the PCR ran. Libraries were prepared by immunoSEQ multiplex PCR; TCRdb keeps only in-frame clonotypes and omits some of them. The sample consists of some 150,000 clones, around 79% of them appearing once. Worth noting for this clone: Its target is unknown.

Notes on the study in general: TCR beta chain V- and J-gene trimming was linked, in a later analysis, to a missense variant in DCLRE1C. There were reportedly fewer N-insertions in an Asian-associated ancestry cluster than the approximately 630-donor mean, in a later analysis. Rare TCR sequences predominated, though certain public TCRs were found in many donors. Accurate prediction of most subjects' HLA-A and HLA-B alleles from TCR beta sequences was reported.

Germline CDR1 is MGHRA and CDR2 is YSYEKL. The CDR3 is 16 amino acids. The junction had 8 bases not matched to a gene; V was cut back by 5 bases and J by 2 bases. This clonotype was obtained from a woman aged 35 to 49 in good health and CMV-seropositive. The chain couples TRBV4-1 to TRBJ1-4; the match to TRBD1 covers 7 bases. The sample was PBMCs. In DNA form, the CDR3 reads TGCGCCAGCAGCTTACCCTTCAGGGGGACTAATGAAAAACTGTTTTTT. Amino acid sequence: CASSLPFRGTNEKLFF.